This T cell receptor (beta chain) was obtained from a study of shared clonotypes between healthy human individuals. Produced via immunoSEQ multiplex PCR; TCRdb's table is partial and in-frame only. Of about 2.2 million clones listed, approximately 92% are singletons. Naive CD8 cells were CD45RO-negative, positively selected for CCR7, excluding terminally differentiated effector memory CD45RA+ cells. V was shortened by 1 base and J by 6 bases, with 10 bases between the two germline ends. Looked up from germline, CDR1 is SEHNR and CDR2 is FQNEAQ (reference sequence). CDR3 length: 14 amino acids. This clone was found a few times. No antigen is known for it. Findings and caveats of the study: Sorted-subset sequencing was shown by rarefaction to be incomplete despite large depth.

The chain joins TRBV7-9 to TRBJ1-5, with D maybe TRBD1 (6 bases). The sample consisted of naive CD8+ T cells from PBMCs. The clonotype originates from a man between 18 and 29 years old in good health. Some clones in this sample may be carry-over from other donors' samples. The CDR3 region has the DNA TGTGCCAGCAGCTTAGGGACAGAGGCTCAGCCCCAGCATTTT. This translates into CASSLGTEAQPQHF.